The text below deals with one T cell receptor (beta chain). Antigen unknown. Cell sorting via CD45RO/CCR7/CD25/CD127/CD95/CD27 was performed to obtain CD4+ naive, central memory, regulatory and stem cell-like memory cells. Each sorted fraction was over 95% pure. Sequenced material consisted of expressed TCRB transcripts (all of the isolated RNA was reverse transcribed). Averages about a million reads characterized the stem cell-like memory T cell samples. Sequencing used immunoSEQ multiplex PCR; TCRdb keeps in-frame clones, though not all of them. The top ten clones hold roughly 0.5% of a sample with approximately 14,000 clones, 65% of them seen once. The record originates from a study of beta chain features in type 1 diabetes. The study, taken as a whole, reports: All four CD4+ subsets of Type 1 diabetes patients contained TCRB CDR3s that were moderately but significantly shorter.

J was trimmed by 3 bases and V by 3 bases; bases with no gene match: 3. Germline V gives CDR1 KGHSH, CDR2 LQKENI. The CDR3 is made up of 14 amino acids. The TCR sequence derives from a woman aged 18-29 years with type 1 diabetes. The V and J genes are TRBV18 and TRBJ2-7; 9 nucleotides agree with TRBD1. The material sequenced was stem cell memory CD4+ T cells from blood. For the CDR3, the DNA is TGTGCCAGCTCACCCGGGACAGGGAACTACGAGCAGTACTTC. Amino acid sequence: CASSPGTGNYEQYF.